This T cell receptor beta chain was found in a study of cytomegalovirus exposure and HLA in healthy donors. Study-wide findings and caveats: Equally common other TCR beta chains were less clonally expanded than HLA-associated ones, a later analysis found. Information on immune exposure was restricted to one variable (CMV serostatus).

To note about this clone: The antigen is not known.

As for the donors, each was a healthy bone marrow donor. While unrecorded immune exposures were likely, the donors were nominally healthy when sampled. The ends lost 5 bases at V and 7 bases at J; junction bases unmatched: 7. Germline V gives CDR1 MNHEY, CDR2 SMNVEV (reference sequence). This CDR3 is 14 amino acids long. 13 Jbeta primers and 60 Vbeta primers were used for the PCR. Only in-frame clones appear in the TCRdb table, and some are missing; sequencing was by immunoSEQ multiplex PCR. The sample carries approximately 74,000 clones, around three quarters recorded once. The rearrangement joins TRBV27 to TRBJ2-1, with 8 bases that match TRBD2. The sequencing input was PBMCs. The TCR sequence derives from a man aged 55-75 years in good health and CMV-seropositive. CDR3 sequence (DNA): TGTGCCAGCAGTAGCCGGGAGGGCGGGAATGAGCAGTTCTTC. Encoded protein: CASSSREGGNEQFF.